These 6 T cell receptor beta chains came from one sample sequenced in a study of T cells in Graves' hyperthyroidism and ophthalmopathy. The TCR beta CDR3 regions underwent amplification using RNA transcripts as the source. TCR CDR3 regions were first amplified by RT-PCR with HTBI primers. One entry per CDR3 protein, called by TCRdb with MiXCR from the multiplex PCR reads. This sample has about 700,000 distinct CDR3 sequences; 13% to 15% occur once, and the top ten carry 10% to 13%. The sequenced sample consisted of blood. These receptor sequences come from a woman between 18 and 30 years old with Graves' hyperthyroidism.

This clonotype was seen ten or more times. The V call is TRBV6-2 or TRBV6-3, the J call TRBJ2-5, with D perhaps being TRBD1 or TRBD2 (6 bases each). V was shortened by 4 bases and J by 7 bases, with 13 bases between the two germline ends. The CDR3 is made up of 13 amino acids. The germline CDR1 and CDR2 sequences are MNHEY and SVGEGT. As DNA, the CDR3 is TGTGCCAGCAGTTCACAAGGAGGGGGGACCCAGTACTTC. It translates to CASSSQGGGTQYF.

This clonotype was seen at least ten times. The gene calls are TRBV20-1 and TRBJ2-7; 8 nucleotides align to TRBD2. With V trimmed by 0 bases and J by 5 bases, 9 bases remained unmatched. CDR3 size: 15 residues. CDR1 is DFQATT, CDR2 SNEGSKA, per germline (reference sequence). The CDR3 loop reads CSARDGAGDAHEQYF. The CDR3 DNA sequence: TGCAGTGCTAGAGATGGAGCGGGAGATGCACACGAGCAGTACTTC.

This clonotype was seen at least ten times. This chain uses TRBV7-8 with TRBJ1-2; 10 bases agree with TRBD1. Trimming took 7 bases from V and 8 from J; bases not matched to a gene: 16. CDR1 and CDR2 (germline): SGHVS, FQNEAQ. This CDR3 spans 16 amino acids. The CDR3 spells CASKPLLMDRGKGYTF. CDR3 nucleotide sequence: TGTGCCAGCAAACCCCTCCTCATGGACAGGGGGAAAGGCTACACCTTC.

There are a few counts of this clonotype. V and J are TRBV12-3 or TRBV12-4 and TRBJ2-2, with a weak D call TRBD2 (6 bases). V was trimmed by 6 bases and J by 6 bases, leaving 14 bases between them. There are 14 residues in the CDR3. CDR3 protein: CASRPSGGPGELFF. In DNA, the CDR3 is TGTGCCAGCAGGCCCTCCGGAGGGCCCGGGGAGCTGTTTTTT.

In this sample, this clonotype turned up many times. The junction and the germline gene differ at one end; a read error may be behind it. The chain uses TRBV3-1 and TRBJ2-7; 10 positions match TRBD2. This CDR3 has 17 residues. Germline V lookup: CDR1 LGHDT, CDR2 YNNKEL (reference sequence). The DNA of the CDR3 is TGTGCCAGCAGCCGCGGGGCTAGCGGGAGTAGATCCTACGAGCAGTACTTT. Its protein is CASSRGASGSRSYEQYF.

This clonotype was seen ten or more times. The chain carries TRBV4-2 and TRBJ2-3; TRBD2 matches 10 bases. The CDR3 loop spans 18 amino acids. V trimming: 2 bases; J trimming: 2 bases; junction bases outside the gene matches: 10. Germline assignment: CDR1 LGHNA and CDR2 YNFKEQ. Here the CDR3 reads CASSQPSGSLYFTDTQYF. In DNA, the CDR3 is TGTGCCAGCAGCCAACCTAGCGGGAGTCTTTACTTCACAGATACGCAGTATTTT.